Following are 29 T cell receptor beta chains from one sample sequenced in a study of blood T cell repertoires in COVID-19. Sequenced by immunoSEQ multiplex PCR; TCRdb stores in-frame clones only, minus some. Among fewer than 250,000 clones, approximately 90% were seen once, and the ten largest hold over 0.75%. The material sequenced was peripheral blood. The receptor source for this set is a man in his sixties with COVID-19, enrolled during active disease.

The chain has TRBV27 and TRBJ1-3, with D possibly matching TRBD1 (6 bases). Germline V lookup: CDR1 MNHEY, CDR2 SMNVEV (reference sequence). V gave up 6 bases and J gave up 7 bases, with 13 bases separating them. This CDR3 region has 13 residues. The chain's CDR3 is CASSQGLGNTIYF. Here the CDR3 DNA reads TGTGCCAGCAGCCAGGGGTTAGGTAACACCATATATTTT.

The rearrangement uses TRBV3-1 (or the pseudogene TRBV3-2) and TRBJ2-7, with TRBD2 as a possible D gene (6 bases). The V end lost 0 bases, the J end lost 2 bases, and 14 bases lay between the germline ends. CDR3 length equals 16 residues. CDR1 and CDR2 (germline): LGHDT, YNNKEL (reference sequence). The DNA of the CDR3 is TGTGCCAGCAGCCAAGAGGACCCGACGGGAGCCTACGAGCAGTACTTC. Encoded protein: CASSQEDPTGAYEQYF.

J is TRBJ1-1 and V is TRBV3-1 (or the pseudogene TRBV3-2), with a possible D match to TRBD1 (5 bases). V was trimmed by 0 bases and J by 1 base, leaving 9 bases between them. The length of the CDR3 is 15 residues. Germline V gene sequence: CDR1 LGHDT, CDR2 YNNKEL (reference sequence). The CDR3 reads CASSQERQGNTEAFF. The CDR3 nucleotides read TGTGCCAGCAGCCAAGAACGGCAGGGGAACACTGAAGCTTTCTTT.

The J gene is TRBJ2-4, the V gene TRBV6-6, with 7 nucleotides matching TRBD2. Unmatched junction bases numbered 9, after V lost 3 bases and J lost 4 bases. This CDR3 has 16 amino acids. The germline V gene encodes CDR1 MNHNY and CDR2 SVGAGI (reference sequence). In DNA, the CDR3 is TGTGCCAGCAGTTATTTCAGGAGGGGAGGGAAAAACATTCAGTACTTC. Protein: CASSYFRRGGKNIQYF.

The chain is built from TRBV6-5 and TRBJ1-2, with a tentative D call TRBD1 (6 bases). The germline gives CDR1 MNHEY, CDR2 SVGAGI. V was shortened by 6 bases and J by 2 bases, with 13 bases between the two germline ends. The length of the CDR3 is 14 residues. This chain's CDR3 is CASSYGTPNYGYTF. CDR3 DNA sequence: TGTGCCAGCAGCTATGGGACACCCAACTATGGCTACACCTTC.

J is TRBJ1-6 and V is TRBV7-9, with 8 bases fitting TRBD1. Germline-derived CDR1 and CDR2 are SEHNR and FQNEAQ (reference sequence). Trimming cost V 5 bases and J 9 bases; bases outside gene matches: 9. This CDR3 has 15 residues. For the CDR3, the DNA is TGTGCCAGCAGCCTATCAAGACAGGGGATTTCACCCCTCCACTTT. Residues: CASSLSRQGISPLHF.

This CDR3 reads CASSPGTGRAFF. The CDR3 coding sequence is TGTGCCAGCAGTCCAGGGACAGGGAGAGCTTTCTTT. This chain links TRBV6-5 with TRBJ1-1; 9 bases agree with TRBD1. CDR1 MNHEY and CDR2 SVGAGI come from the germline V gene. There are 12 residues in the CDR3. With 5 bases clipped from V and 10 bases from J, the junction kept 5 bases outside the gene matches.

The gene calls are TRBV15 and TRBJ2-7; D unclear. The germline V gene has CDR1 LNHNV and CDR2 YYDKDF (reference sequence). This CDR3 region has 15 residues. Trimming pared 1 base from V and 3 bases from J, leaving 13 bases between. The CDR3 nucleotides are TGTGCCACCAGCAGAGCTCGGCAGGCCTACTACGAGCAGTACTTC. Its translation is CATSRARQAYYEQYF.

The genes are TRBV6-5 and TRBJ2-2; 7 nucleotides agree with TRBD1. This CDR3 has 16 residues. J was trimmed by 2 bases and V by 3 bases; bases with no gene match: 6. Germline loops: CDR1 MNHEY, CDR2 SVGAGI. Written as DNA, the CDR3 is TGTGCCAGCAGTTATCGGGACAGACCAAACACCGGGGAGCTGTTTTTT. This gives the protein CASSYRDRPNTGELFF.

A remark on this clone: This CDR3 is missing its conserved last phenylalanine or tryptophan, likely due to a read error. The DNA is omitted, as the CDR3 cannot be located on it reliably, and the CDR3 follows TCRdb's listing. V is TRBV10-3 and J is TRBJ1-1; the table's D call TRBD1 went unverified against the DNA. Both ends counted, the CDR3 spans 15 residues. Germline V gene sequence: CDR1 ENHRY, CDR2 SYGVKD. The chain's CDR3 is CAISETGTAALIDDL.

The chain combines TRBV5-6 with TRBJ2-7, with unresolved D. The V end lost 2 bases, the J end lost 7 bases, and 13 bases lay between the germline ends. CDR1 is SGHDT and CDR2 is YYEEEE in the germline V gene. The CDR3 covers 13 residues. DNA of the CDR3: TGTGCCAGCAGCTTTTTCGACCTCGGGGAGCAGTACTTC. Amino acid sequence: CASSFFDLGEQYF.

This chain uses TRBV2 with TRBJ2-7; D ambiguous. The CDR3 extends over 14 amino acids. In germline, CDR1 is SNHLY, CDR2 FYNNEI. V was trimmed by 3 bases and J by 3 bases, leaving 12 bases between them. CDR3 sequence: CASSDSRSGYEQYF. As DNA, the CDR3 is TGTGCCAGCAGTGATAGTAGATCTGGCTACGAGCAGTACTTC.

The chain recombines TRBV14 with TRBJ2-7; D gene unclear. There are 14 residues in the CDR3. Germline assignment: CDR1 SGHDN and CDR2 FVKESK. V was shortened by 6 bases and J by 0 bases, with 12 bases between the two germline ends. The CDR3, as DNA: TGTGCCAGCAGTCCAATTAGGAGCTCCTACGAGCAGTACTTC. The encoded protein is CASSPIRSSYEQYF.

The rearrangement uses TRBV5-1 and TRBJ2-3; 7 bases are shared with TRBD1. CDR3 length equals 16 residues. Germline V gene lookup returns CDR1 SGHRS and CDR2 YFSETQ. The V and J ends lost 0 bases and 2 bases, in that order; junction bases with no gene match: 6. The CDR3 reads CASSLDDREITDTQYF. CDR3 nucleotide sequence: TGCGCCAGCAGCTTGGACGACAGGGAAATCACAGATACGCAGTATTTT.

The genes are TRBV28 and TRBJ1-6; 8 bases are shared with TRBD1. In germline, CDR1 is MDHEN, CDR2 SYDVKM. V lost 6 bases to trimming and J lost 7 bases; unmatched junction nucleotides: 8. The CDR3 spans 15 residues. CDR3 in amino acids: CASRLQGGENSPLHF. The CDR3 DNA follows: TGTGCCAGCAGGTTACAGGGGGGCGAGAATTCACCCCTCCACTTT.

The CDR3 DNA reads as TGTGCCAGCAGCTCCGTAGGCGGAGTGACAACTAATGAAAAACTGTTTTTT. This translates into CASSSVGGVTTNEKLFF. This chain connects TRBV7-4 to TRBJ1-4, with unresolved D. Trimming took off 4 bases at V and 0 bases at J, with 15 bases between the two ends. Germline CDR1 is SGHVT and CDR2 is SQSDAQ. This CDR3 spans 17 amino acids.

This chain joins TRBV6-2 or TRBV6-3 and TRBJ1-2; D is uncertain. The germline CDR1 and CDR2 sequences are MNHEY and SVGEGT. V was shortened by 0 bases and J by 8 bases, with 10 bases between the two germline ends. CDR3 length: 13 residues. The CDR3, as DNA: TGTGCCAGCAGTTACTCGGCCGGGTGGGGCTACACCTTC. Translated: CASSYSAGWGYTF.

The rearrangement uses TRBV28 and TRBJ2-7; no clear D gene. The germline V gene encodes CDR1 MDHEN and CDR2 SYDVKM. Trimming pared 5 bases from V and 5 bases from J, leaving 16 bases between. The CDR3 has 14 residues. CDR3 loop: CASSQTQLPHEQYF. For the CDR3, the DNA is TGTGCCAGCAGTCAGACTCAACTCCCCCACGAGCAGTACTTC.

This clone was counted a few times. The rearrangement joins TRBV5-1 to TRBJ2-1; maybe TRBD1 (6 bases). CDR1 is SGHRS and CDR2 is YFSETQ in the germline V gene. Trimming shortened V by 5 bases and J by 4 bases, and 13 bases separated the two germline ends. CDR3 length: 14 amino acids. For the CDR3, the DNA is TGCGCCAGCAGAGCAGGGGAGCCTTACAATGAGCAGTTCTTC. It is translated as CASRAGEPYNEQFF.

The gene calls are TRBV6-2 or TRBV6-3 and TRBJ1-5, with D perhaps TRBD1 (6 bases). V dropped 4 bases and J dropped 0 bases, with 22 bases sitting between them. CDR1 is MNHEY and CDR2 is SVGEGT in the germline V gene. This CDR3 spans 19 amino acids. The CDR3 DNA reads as TGTGCCAGCAGTTCGGGTTGGACGAGACAGGATTATAGCAATCAGCCCCAGCATTTT. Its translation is CASSSGWTRQDYSNQPQHF.

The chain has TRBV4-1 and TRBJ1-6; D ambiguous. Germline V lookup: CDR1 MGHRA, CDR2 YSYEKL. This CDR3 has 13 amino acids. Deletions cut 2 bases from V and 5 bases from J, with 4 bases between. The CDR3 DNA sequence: TGCGCCAGCAGCCAACGAGATAATTCACCCCTCCACTTT. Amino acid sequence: CASSQRDNSPLHF.

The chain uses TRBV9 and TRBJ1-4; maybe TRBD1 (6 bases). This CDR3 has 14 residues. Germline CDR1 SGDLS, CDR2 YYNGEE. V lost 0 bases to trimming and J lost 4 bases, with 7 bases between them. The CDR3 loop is CASSVGGLNEKLFF. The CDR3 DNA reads TGTGCCAGCAGCGTAGGGGGGCTTAATGAAAAACTGTTTTTT.

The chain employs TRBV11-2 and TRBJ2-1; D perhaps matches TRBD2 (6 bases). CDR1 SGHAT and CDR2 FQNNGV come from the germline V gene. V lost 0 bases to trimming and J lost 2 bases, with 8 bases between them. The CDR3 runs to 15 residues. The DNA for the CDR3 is TGTGCCAGCAGCTTAGAACTAGCAACCTACAATGAGCAGTTCTTC. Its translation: CASSLELATYNEQFF. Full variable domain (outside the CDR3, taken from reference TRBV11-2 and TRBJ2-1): EAGVAQSPRYKIIEKRQSVAFWCNPISGHATLYWYQQILGQGPKLLIQFQNNGVVDDSQLPKDRFSAERLKGVDSTLKIQPAKLEDSAVYLCASSLELATYNEQFFGPGTRLTVL.

CDR3 in amino acids: CSAAPPDSSYEQYF. In DNA form, the CDR3 reads TGCAGCGCCGCCCCACCGGACAGTTCCTACGAGCAGTACTTC. The V gene is TRBV29-1, the J gene TRBJ2-7, with D perhaps matching TRBD1 (6 bases). V dropped 7 bases and J dropped 1 base, with 17 bases sitting between them. The CDR3 spans 14 residues. Germline assignment: CDR1 SQVTM and CDR2 ANQGSEA.

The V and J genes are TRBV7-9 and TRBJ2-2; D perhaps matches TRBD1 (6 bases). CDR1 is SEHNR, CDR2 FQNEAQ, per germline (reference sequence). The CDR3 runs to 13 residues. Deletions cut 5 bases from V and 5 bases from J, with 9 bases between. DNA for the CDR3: TGTGCCAGCAGCCTACAGGGAACCGGGGAGCTGTTTTTT. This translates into CASSLQGTGELFF. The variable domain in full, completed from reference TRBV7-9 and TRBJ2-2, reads DTGVSQNPRHKITKRGQNVTFRCDPISEHNRLYWYRQTLGQGPEFLTYFQNEAQLEKSRLLSDRFSAERPKGSFSTLEIQRTEQGDSAMYLCASSLQGTGELFFGEGSRLTVL.

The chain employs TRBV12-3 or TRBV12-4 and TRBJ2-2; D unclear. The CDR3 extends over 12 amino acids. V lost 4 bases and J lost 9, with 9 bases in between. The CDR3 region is CASSSQIRELFF. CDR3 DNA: TGTGCCAGCAGTTCCCAGATCAGGGAGCTGTTTTTT.

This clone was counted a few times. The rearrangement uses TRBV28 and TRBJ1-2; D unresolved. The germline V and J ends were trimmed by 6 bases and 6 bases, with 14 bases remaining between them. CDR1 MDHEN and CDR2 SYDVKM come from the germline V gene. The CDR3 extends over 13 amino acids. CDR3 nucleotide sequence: TGTGCCAGCAGACAACGGCGTGGGCATGGCTACACCTTC. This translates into CASRQRRGHGYTF.

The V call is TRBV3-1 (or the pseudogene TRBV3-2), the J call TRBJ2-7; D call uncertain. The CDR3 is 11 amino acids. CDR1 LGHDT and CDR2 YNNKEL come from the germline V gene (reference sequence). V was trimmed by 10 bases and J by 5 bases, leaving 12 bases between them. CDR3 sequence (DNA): TGTGCCACCCTATGGGCCCACGAGCAGTACTTC. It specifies CATLWAHEQYF.

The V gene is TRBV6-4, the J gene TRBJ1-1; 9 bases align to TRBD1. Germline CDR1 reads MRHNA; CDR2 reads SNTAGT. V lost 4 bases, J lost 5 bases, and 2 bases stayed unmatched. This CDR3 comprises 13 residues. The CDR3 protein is CASSVGQGTEAFF. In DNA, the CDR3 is TGTGCCAGCAGTGTAGGACAGGGGACTGAAGCTTTCTTT.